A selection of T cell receptor beta chains follows, all from one sample in a study of blood T cells in healthy people across ages. Via MiXCR, TCRdb re-called the 5' RACE reads, giving one row per CDR3 protein. The sample has about 800,000 distinct CDR3 sequences, roughly 64% seen once. The sample was blood. These receptors originate from a young man in good health. Both conserved end residues are part of each CDR3. D genes are given only for firm matches. Not all rows give a size; the values are once, few, many and, for expanded clones, a class.

.	.	TRBV4-2	TRBJ1-6	TGTGCCAGCAGCCAAGCAGGACAGACTAATAATTCACCCCTCCACTTT	CASSQAGQTNNSPLHF
.	.	TRBV5-4	TRBJ2-4	TGTGCCAGCAGCTTGGAGGGGGAGGGTAGAAACATTCAGTACTTC	CASSLEGEGRNIQYF
.	.	TRBV7-2	TRBJ2-2	TGTGCCAGCAGCTTTCGAGGGGCGCTCACCACCGGGGAGCTGTTTTTT	CASSFRGALTTGELFF
.	.	TRBV7-2	TRBJ2-2	TGTGCCAGCAGCTTAGGATCTCACGGGGAGCTGTTTTTT	CASSLGSHGELFF
.	.	TRBV7-3	TRBJ2-1	TGTGCCAGCAGCTTAACGGCAGCCGGCCGCGAGCAGTTCTTC	CASSLTAAGREQFF
few	TRBD2	TRBV5-1	TRBJ2-5	TGCGCCAGCAGCTTGAGCCCGGGCGGGGGACAAGAGACCCAGTACTTC	CASSLSPGGGQETQYF
.	TRBD2	TRBV7-2	TRBJ2-5	TGTGCCAGCAGCTTGGGAGGGCTCCTAGCTAGACAGTACTTC	CASSLGGLLARQYF
.	.	TRBV27	TRBJ2-1	TGTGCCAGCAGCCTTACAGGAGACGGTAATGAGCAGTTCTTC	CASSLTGDGNEQFF
.	.	TRBV24-1	TRBJ2-1	TGTGCCACCAGAGAGGGGAGCCAGACTAATGAGCAGTTCTTC	CATREGSQTNEQFF
few	TRBD2	TRBV29-1	TRBJ2-3	TGCAGCGTGGGTATGGGCGGGAGGCCAGATACGCAGTATTTT	CSVGMGGRPDTQYF
.	.	TRBV29-1	TRBJ1-1	TGCAGCGTTGCCCGCGAGCGGACTGAAGCTTTCTTT	CSVARERTEAFF
.	TRBD1	TRBV7-2	TRBJ1-2	TGTGCCAGCAGGGAGACACAGGGGAGGCTCTATGGCTACACCTTC	CASRETQGRLYGYTF
.	TRBD2	TRBV9	TRBJ2-4	TGTGCCAGCAGCTCCCGGGACTACCAAAACATTCAGTACTTC	CASSSRDYQNIQYF